The 8 T cell receptor beta chains below were found in one sample sequenced in a study of cytomegalovirus exposure and HLA in healthy donors. In the PCR, 60 Vbeta and 13 Jbeta primers were used. Data came from immunoSEQ multiplex PCR; TCRdb stores just in-frame clones and leaves some out. The table shows 200,000 to 250,000 clones, with 82% occurring only once. Sample: PBMCs. All receptors come from a woman aged 40 to 50 in good health and CMV-seropositive.

V gene TRBV5-1 combines with J gene TRBJ1-1; no firm D call. There are 14 residues in the CDR3. The V end was cut by 1 base, the J end by 6 bases, with 13 bases between. Germline loops: CDR1 SGHRS, CDR2 YFSETQ. CDR3 residues: CASSLSQVQAEAFF. The CDR3 nucleotides are TGCGCCAGCAGCTTGTCCCAGGTGCAGGCTGAAGCTTTCTTT.

This chain's CDR3 is CASSSPGRESEKLFF. In DNA form, the CDR3 reads TGTGCCAGCAGCTCACCGGGGAGGGAGAGTGAAAAACTGTTTTTT. V usage is TRBV5-6 and J usage is TRBJ1-4; D is unclear. This CDR3 spans 15 amino acids. Trimming shortened V by 3 bases and J by 7 bases, and 16 bases separated the two germline ends. Germline CDR1 SGHDT, CDR2 YYEEEE. Based on the CDR3 plus reference TRBV5-6 and TRBJ1-4, the full variable domain is DAGVTQSPTHLIKTRGQQVTLRCSPKSGHDTVSWYQQALGQGPQFIFQYYEEEERQRGNFPDRFSGHQFPNYSSELNVNALLLGDSALYLCASSSPGRESEKLFFGSGTQLSVL.

This clone was counted only a few times. CDR3 region: CASSPYVTNEKLFF. The CDR3 nucleotides are TGTGCCAGCTCACCCTACGTGACTAATGAAAAACTGTTTTTT. The chain uses TRBV18 and TRBJ1-4, with D unresolved. Trimming removed 3 bases from V and 2 bases from J, with 7 bases in between. Germline CDR1 reads KGHSH; CDR2 reads LQKENI. This CDR3 is built from 14 residues.

The genes are TRBV28 and TRBJ1-1, with D uncertain. The germline gives CDR1 MDHEN, CDR2 SYDVKM. Trimming cost V 5 bases and J 2 bases, with 12 bases left between them. The CDR3 totals 14 residues. CDR3 in DNA: TGTGCCAGCAGTGGAGGACTTCTAAACACTGAAGCTTTCTTT. As protein: CASSGGLLNTEAFF.

The chain is built from TRBV10-3 and TRBJ1-6; D remains ambiguous. V shed 9 bases and J shed 2 bases, with 17 bases lying between them. Germline CDR1 is ENHRY and CDR2 is SYGVKD. The CDR3 loop spans 16 amino acids. CDR3 in DNA: TGTGCCATTAGGGAGGGAAAGACTACCTATAATTCACCCCTCCACTTT. Residues: CAIREGKTTYNSPLHF.

The rearrangement links TRBV5-4 to TRBJ2-5, with 10 bases matching TRBD2. The trim removed 1 base at V and 3 bases at J, leaving 0 bases unmatched. From germline, CDR1 is SGHNT and CDR2 YYREEE (reference sequence). The CDR3 consists of 14 residues. The CDR3 region has the DNA TGTGCCAGCAGCTTGCTAGCGGGAGAAGAGACCCAGTACTTC. Protein product: CASSLLAGEETQYF.

The genes are TRBV7-2 and TRBJ2-4; TRBD2 aligns across 7 bases. With 1 base clipped from V and 6 bases from J, the junction kept 6 bases outside the gene matches. The CDR3 loop spans 15 amino acids. Germline assignment: CDR1 SGHTA and CDR2 FQGNSA. This CDR3 is CASSLGRGSTNIQYF. Written as DNA, the CDR3 is TGTGCCAGCAGCTTAGGACGCGGGAGCACAAACATTCAGTACTTC. Based on the CDR3 plus reference TRBV7-2 and TRBJ2-4, the full variable domain is GAGVSQSPSNKVTEKGKDVELRCDPISGHTALYWYRQSLGQGLEFLIYFQGNSAPDKSGLPSDRFSAERTGGSVSTLTIQRTQQEDSAVYLCASSLGRGSTNIQYFGAGTRLSVL.

J is TRBJ2-1 and V is TRBV5-1, with D possibly matching TRBD1 (6 bases). The ends were cut back, 2 bases at V and 5 bases at J, with 11 bases in the middle. The CDR3 is 14 amino acids. The germline V gene has CDR1 SGHRS and CDR2 YFSETQ. The CDR3 DNA is TGCGCCAGCAGCTTCGTAGGGGACAACAATGAGCAGTTCTTC. It yields the protein CASSFVGDNNEQFF.